This T cell receptor (beta chain) was recorded in a study of shared clonotypes between healthy human individuals. Study-wide background: Three plates each covered CD4 naive and memory; CD8 naive two, CD8 memory one.

Terminally differentiated effector memory CD45RA+ cells were excluded from the naive CD8 cells, which were CD45RO-negative and positively selected for CCR7. Donors were healthy HIV-negative adults without recent acute infections or vaccinations. Adults of Caucasian background living in Nashville, Tennessee made up all donors. Every immunoSEQ plate was one replicate of a subset's evenly spread DNA. The assay was immunoSEQ multiplex PCR, and TCRdb's table has in-frame clones only and misses some. In the table there are some 580,000 clones, about 98% of which are singletons. CDR3 length: 14 amino acids. CDR1 and CDR2 from the germline V gene are SNHLY and FYNNEI. The V gene lost 8 bases and the J gene lost 0 bases, with 11 bases spanning the gap.

The chain recombines TRBV2 with TRBJ1-3; D gene ambiguous. Sequencing input: naive CD8+ T cells sorted from blood. The source of this sequence is a man aged 25-40 years in good health. The CDR3, as DNA: TGTGCCAGCGTGGGAAGGCTCTCTGGAAACACCATATATTTT. This translates into CASVGRLSGNTIYF.